These T cell receptor beta chains were read from a single sample in a study of control samples from healthy donors and cancer patients. The assay was immunoSEQ multiplex PCR, and TCRdb's table has in-frame clones only and misses some. The profile shows fewer than 200,000 clones, over 85% of them singletons. Material for sequencing was blood. The receptors derive from a man aged 25 to 45 in good health. The conserved cysteine and the conserved F or W are not part of the CDR3 here. Fields, in order: V gene, J gene, CDR3 protein.

v_gene: TRBV10-3; j_gene: TRBJ2-5; CDR3aa: AISEGWVETQY
v_gene: TRBV27; j_gene: TRBJ2-7; CDR3aa: ASSSLSGREQY
v_gene: TRBV4-3; j_gene: TRBJ1-2; CDR3aa: ASSNRQGHGYT
v_gene: TRBV28; j_gene: TRBJ1-2; CDR3aa: ASSVGTGISYGYT
v_gene: TRBV25-1; j_gene: TRBJ2-5; CDR3aa: ASTKKETQY
v_gene: TRBV11-1; j_gene: TRBJ2-1; CDR3aa: ASSRTSGIYNEQF
v_gene: TRBV12-2; j_gene: TRBJ1-1; CDR3aa: ASRPGSPEAF
v_gene: TRBV4-2; j_gene: TRBJ1-3; CDR3aa: ASSRTTGNSGNTIY
v_gene: TRBV7-2; j_gene: TRBJ1-3; CDR3aa: ASSLSPTSGNTIY
v_gene: TRBV19; j_gene: TRBJ1-5; CDR3aa: ASSIAGDQPQH
v_gene: TRBV6-5; j_gene: TRBJ2-1; CDR3aa: ASNPSQGYNEQF
v_gene: TRBV28; j_gene: TRBJ2-5; CDR3aa: ASLTSGSVQETQY
v_gene: TRBV11-2; j_gene: TRBJ1-1; CDR3aa: ASSSGTGGSAEAF
v_gene: TRBV29-1; j_gene: TRBJ2-1; CDR3aa: SVTKGGNEQF
v_gene: TRBV19; j_gene: TRBJ2-5; CDR3aa: ASSLAGVETQY
v_gene: TRBV5-6; j_gene: TRBJ1-2; CDR3aa: ASTPQGADYGYT
v_gene: TRBV2; j_gene: TRBJ1-5; CDR3aa: ASSEGRGTSQH
v_gene: TRBV27; j_gene: TRBJ1-5; CDR3aa: ASSRSDRGRQPQH
v_gene: TRBV13; j_gene: TRBJ2-7; CDR3aa: ASSWAHEQY
v_gene: TRBV11-2; j_gene: TRBJ2-7; CDR3aa: ASSPGFGEQY
v_gene: TRBV11-2; j_gene: TRBJ2-4; CDR3aa: ASSPARNIQY
v_gene: TRBV21-1; j_gene: TRBJ2-1; CDR3aa: ASSKDRVYNEQF
v_gene: TRBV7-2; j_gene: TRBJ2-7; CDR3aa: ASSLAGGRGAREQY
v_gene: TRBV7-3; j_gene: TRBJ2-1; CDR3aa: ASSLGTSGSNEQF
v_gene: TRBV3-1/TRBV3-2; j_gene: TRBJ1-4; CDR3aa: ASSQTQGGDEKLF
v_gene: TRBV29-1; j_gene: TRBJ2-1; CDR3aa: SVGSGRAINEQF
v_gene: TRBV10-1; j_gene: TRBJ1-1; CDR3aa: ASSESYRTEAF
v_gene: TRBV30; j_gene: TRBJ2-3; CDR3aa: AWSAGTGGITQY
v_gene: TRBV7-9; j_gene: TRBJ1-6; CDR3aa: ASSGEWSYNSPLH
v_gene: TRBV19; j_gene: TRBJ2-3; CDR3aa: ASSMSGGLFTDTQY
v_gene: TRBV5-4; j_gene: TRBJ2-5; CDR3aa: ASSLAPSGGQETQY
v_gene: TRBV19; j_gene: TRBJ1-3; CDR3aa: ASSTGTGSGNTIY
v_gene: TRBV27; j_gene: TRBJ2-1; CDR3aa: ASRPEAASISSYNEQF
v_gene: TRBV4-3; j_gene: TRBJ2-3; CDR3aa: ASSQRSGTSTSTDTQY
v_gene: TRBV28; j_gene: TRBJ2-2; CDR3aa: ASSGPGTGIPGELF
v_gene: TRBV29-1; j_gene: TRBJ2-6; CDR3aa: SVGRTSSGANVLT
v_gene: TRBV9; j_gene: TRBJ2-5; CDR3aa: ASSARDYQETQY
v_gene: TRBV11-2; j_gene: TRBJ2-7; CDR3aa: ASSLDHEQY
v_gene: TRBV19; j_gene: TRBJ1-2; CDR3aa: ASSNSPRYGYT
v_gene: TRBV18; j_gene: TRBJ1-3; CDR3aa: ASSHRDSEAYGNTIY
v_gene: TRBV6-2/TRBV6-3; j_gene: TRBJ1-2; CDR3aa: ASSYQYGNYGYT
v_gene: TRBV19; j_gene: TRBJ2-7; CDR3aa: ASSIMGAVDEQY
v_gene: TRBV6-6; j_gene: TRBJ1-6; CDR3aa: ASRSKSSYNSPLH
v_gene: TRBV6-2/TRBV6-3; j_gene: TRBJ2-5; CDR3aa: ASSYSPLKAGSRETQY
v_gene: TRBV3-1/TRBV3-2; j_gene: TRBJ1-6; CDR3aa: ASSQEDRDNSPLH
v_gene: TRBV30; j_gene: TRBJ1-2; CDR3aa: AWKHRGDYGYT
v_gene: TRBV2; j_gene: TRBJ2-7; CDR3aa: ASRRGPSYEQY
v_gene: TRBV7-9; j_gene: TRBJ1-4; CDR3aa: ASSTRTGGRSTNEKLF
v_gene: TRBV18; j_gene: TRBJ1-3; CDR3aa: ASSPPGFLSGNTIY
v_gene: TRBV11-2; j_gene: TRBJ1-5; CDR3aa: ASSLMGGGNQPQH
v_gene: TRBV7-9; j_gene: TRBJ1-2; CDR3aa: ASSLLQGNYGYT
v_gene: TRBV18; j_gene: TRBJ2-7; CDR3aa: ASSPSQGRYEQY
v_gene: TRBV19; j_gene: TRBJ2-1; CDR3aa: ASSLSGTSYNEQF
v_gene: TRBV27; j_gene: TRBJ1-1; CDR3aa: ASSLSSGGTEAF
v_gene: TRBV5-1; j_gene: TRBJ1-1; CDR3aa: ASSLTGETEAF
v_gene: TRBV3-1/TRBV3-2; j_gene: TRBJ2-1; CDR3aa: ASSQLTNEQF
v_gene: TRBV5-1; j_gene: TRBJ1-2; CDR3aa: ASSLGDYGYT